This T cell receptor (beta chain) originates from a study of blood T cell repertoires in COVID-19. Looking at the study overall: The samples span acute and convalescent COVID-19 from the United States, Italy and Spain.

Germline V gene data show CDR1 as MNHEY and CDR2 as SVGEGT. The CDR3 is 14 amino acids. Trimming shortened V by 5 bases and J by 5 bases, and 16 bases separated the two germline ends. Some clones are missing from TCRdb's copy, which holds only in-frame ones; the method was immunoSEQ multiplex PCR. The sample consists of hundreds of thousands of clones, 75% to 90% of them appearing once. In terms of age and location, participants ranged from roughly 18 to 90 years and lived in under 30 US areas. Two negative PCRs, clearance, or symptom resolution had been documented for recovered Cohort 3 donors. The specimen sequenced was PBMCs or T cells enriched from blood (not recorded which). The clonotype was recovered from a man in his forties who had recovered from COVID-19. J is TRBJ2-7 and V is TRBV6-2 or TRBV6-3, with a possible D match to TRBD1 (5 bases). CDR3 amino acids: CASSPRTTHHEQYF. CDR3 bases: TGTGCCAGCAGTCCGCGGACAACCCACCACGAGCAGTACTTC.